One TCR beta chain is described in this entry. What it binds is not known. The data stem from a study of T cell repertoires in cytomegalovirus infection. Study background: Matching HLA type, along with CMV infection, was indicated by public TCR beta signatures. General observations from the study: Within the response measured ex vivo, HLA-C-restricted CMV-specific TCR beta clonotypes were dominant. Pooled public TCR beta family frequency picked out CMV carriers with the relevant HLA.

The CDR3 is 14 amino acids. Trimming removed 0 bases from V and 6 bases from J; junction bases left unmatched: 3. TCRdb reanalysed the reads using MiXCR and keeps one entry per CDR3 protein. The top ten hold roughly 29% of the sample, which has around 55,000 distinct CDR3 sequences, around 20% seen once. This sequence joins TRBV12-3 or TRBV12-4 and TRBJ2-3; 7 bases fit TRBD2. Sequences were derived from CD8+ T cells from cultured PBMCs, sampled from culture after CMV antigen stimulation. This TCR came from a human donor in good health (CMV status not recorded). Some clones in this sample may be carry-over from other donors' samples. The CDR3 nucleotides are TGTGCCAGCAGTTTAGCGCTAGCGGTGGATACGCAGTATTTT. Protein: CASSLALAVDTQYF.